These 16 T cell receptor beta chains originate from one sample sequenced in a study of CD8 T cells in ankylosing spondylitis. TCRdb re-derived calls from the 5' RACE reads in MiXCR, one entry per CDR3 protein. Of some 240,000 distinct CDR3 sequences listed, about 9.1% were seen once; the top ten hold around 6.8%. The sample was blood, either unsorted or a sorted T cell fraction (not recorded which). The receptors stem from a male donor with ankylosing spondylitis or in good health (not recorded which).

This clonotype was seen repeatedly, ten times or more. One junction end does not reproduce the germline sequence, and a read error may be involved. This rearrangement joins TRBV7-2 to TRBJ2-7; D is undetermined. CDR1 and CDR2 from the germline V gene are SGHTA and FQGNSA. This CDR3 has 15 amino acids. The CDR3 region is CASTLSPGNGYEQYF. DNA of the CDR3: TGTGCCAGCACCTTATCCCCCGGAAATGGCTACGAGCAGTACTTC.

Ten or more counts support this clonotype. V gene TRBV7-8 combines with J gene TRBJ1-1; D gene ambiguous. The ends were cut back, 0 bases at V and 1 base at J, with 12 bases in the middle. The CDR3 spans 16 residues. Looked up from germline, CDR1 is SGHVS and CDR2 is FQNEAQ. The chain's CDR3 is CASSLARAAPNTEAFF. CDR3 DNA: TGTGCCAGCAGCTTAGCGAGGGCAGCTCCGAACACTGAAGCTTTCTTT. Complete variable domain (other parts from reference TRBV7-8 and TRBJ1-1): GAGVSQSPRYKVAKRGQDVALRCDPISGHVSLFWYQQALGQGPEFLTYFQNEAQLDKSGLPSDRFFAERPEGSVSTLKIQRTQQEDSAVYLCASSLARAAPNTEAFFGQGTRLTVV.

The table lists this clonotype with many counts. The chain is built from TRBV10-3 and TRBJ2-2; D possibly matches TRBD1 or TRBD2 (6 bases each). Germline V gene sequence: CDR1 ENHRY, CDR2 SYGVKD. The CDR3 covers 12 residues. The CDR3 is CGGGGITGELFF. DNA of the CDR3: TGTGGAGGAGGGGGAATCACCGGGGAGCTGTTTTTT.

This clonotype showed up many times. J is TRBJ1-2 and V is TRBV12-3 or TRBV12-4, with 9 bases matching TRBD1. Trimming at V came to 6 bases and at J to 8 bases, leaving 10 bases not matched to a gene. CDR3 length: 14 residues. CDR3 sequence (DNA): TGTGCCAGCAGATCCCGGACAGGGGCTGTAGGCTACACCTTC. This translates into CASRSRTGAVGYTF.

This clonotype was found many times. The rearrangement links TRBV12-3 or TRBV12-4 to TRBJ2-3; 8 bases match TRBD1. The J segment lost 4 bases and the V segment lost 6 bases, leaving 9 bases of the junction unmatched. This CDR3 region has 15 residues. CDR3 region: CASRGQGAVSDTQYF. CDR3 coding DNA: TGTGCCAGCAGGGGGCAGGGGGCCGTTTCAGATACGCAGTATTTT.

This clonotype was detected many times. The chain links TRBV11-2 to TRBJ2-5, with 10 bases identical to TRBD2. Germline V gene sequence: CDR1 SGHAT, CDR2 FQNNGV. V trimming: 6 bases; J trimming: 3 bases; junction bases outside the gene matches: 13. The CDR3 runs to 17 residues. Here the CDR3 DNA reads TGTGCCAGCAGGTCACTAGCGGGAAAGAGGGGAAAAGAGACCCAGTACTTC. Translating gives CASRSLAGKRGKETQYF. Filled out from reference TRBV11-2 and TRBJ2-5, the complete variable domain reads EAGVAQSPRYKIIEKRQSVAFWCNPISGHATLYWYQQILGQGPKLLIQFQNNGVVDDSQLPKDRFSAERLKGVDSTLKIQPAKLEDSAVYLCASRSLAGKRGKETQYFGPGTRLLVL.

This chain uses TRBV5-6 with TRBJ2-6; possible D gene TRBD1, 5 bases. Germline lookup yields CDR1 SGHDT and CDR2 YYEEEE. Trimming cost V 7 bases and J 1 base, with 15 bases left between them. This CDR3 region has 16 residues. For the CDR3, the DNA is TGTGCCAGCGGTCCCCTCCAGGGTTCTGGGGCCAACGTCCTGACTTTC. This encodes CASGPLQGSGANVLTF.

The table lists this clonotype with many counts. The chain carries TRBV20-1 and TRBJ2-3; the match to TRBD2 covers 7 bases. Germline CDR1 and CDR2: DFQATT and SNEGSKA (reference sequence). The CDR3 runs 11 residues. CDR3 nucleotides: TGCGCGCGGGGGAGCACAGATACGCAGTATTTT. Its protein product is CARGSTDTQYF.

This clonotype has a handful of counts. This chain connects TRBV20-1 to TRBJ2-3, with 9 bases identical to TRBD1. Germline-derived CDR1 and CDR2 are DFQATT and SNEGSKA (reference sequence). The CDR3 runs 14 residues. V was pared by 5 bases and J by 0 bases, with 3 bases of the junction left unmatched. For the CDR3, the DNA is TGCAGTGCTGGGGACAGGGCTAGCACAGATACGCAGTATTTT. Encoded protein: CSAGDRASTDTQYF.

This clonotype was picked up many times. The chain's CDR3 is CASSWGQGVQETQYF. CDR3 bases: TGCGCCAGCAGCTGGGGACAGGGAGTCCAAGAGACCCAGTACTTC. The rearrangement joins TRBV5-1 to TRBJ2-5, with TRBD1 identical over 9 bases. This CDR3 is built from 15 residues. V was clipped by 3 bases and J by 1 base; unmatched bases: 4. Germline-derived CDR1 and CDR2 are SGHRS and YFSETQ.

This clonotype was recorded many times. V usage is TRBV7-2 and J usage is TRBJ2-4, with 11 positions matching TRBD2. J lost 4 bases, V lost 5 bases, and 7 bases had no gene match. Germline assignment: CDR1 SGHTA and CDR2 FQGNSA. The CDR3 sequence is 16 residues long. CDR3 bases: TGTGCCAGCAGCCACCTTATAGCGGGAGGGAAAAACATTCAGTACTTC. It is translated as CASSHLIAGGKNIQYF. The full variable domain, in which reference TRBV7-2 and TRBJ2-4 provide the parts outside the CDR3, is GAGVSQSPSNKVTEKGKDVELRCDPISGHTALYWYRQSLGQGLEFLIYFQGNSAPDKSGLPSDRFSAERTGGSVSTLTIQRTQQEDSAVYLCASSHLIAGGKNIQYFGAGTRLSVL.

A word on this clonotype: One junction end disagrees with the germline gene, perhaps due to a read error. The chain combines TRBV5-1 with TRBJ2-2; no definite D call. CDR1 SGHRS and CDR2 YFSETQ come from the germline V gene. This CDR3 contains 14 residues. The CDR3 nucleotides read TGCGCCAGCAGCTTGGGACAAGACACCCGGGAGCTGTTTTTT. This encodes CASSLGQDTRELFF. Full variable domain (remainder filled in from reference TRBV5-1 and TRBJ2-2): KAGVTQTPRYLIKTRGQQVTLSCSPISGHRSVSWYQQTPGQGLQFLFEYFSETQRNKGNFPGRFSGRQFSNSRSEMNVSTLELGDSALYLCASSLGQDTRELFFGEGSRLTVL.

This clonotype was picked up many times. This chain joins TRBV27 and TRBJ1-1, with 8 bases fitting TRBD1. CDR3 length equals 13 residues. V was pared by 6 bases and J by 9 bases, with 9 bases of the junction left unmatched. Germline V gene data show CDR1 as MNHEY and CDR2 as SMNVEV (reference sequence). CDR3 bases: TGTGCCAGCAGACCGGGACAGGAGGGGAAAGCTTTCTTT. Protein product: CASRPGQEGKAFF.

DNA for the CDR3: TGCAGTGCCCGGGAGCGGGGAAATTCGTACGAGCAGTACTTC. This encodes CSARERGNSYEQYF. The V call is TRBV20-1, the J call TRBJ2-7; 7 bases agree with TRBD2. Germline CDR1 and CDR2: DFQATT and SNEGSKA (reference sequence). V lost 6 bases and J lost 4; bases outside the gene matches: 12. The CDR3 totals 14 residues.

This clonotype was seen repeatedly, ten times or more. CDR3 sequence reads: CAISESAGDTQYF. CDR3 DNA: TGTGCCATCAGTGAAAGCGCAGGAGATACGCAGTATTTT. The rearrangement joins TRBV10-3 to TRBJ2-3; no clear D. In germline, CDR1 is ENHRY, CDR2 SYGVKD. CDR3 length equals 13 residues. V lost 3 bases to trimming and J lost 5 bases, with 9 bases between them.

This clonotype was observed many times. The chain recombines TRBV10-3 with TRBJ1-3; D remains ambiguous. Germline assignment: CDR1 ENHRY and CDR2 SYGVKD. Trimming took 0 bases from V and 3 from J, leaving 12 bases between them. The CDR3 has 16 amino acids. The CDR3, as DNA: TGTGCCATCAGTGAGTCCGGAGGAGGGTATGGAAACACCATATATTTT. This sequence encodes CAISESGGGYGNTIYF.